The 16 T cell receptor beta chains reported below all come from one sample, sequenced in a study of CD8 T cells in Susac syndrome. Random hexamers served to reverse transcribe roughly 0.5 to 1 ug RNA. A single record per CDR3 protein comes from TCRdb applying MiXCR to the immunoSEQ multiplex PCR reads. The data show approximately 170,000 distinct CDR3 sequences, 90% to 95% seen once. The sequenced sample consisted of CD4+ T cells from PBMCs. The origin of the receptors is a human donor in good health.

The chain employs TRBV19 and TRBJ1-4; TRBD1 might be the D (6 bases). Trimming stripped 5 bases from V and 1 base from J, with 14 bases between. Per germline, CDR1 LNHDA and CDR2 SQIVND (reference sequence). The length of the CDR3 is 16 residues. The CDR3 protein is CASSFGQFQTNEKLFF. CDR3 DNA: TGTGCCAGTAGTTTCGGACAGTTCCAAACTAATGAAAAACTGTTTTTT.

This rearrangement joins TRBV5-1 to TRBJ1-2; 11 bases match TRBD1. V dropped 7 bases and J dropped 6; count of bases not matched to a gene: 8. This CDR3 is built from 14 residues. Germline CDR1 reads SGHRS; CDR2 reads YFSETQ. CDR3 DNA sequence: TGCGCCAGCTCAAGGACAGGGGGCGCGAATGGCTACACCTTC. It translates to CASSRTGGANGYTF.

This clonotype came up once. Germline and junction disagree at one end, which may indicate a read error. CDR3 sequence (DNA): TGCGCCAGCAGCTTCCTTCCCTCGGCCGAGCAGCACTTC. This translates into CASSFLPSAEQHF. The genes are TRBV5-1 and TRBJ2-7, with no clear D. There are 13 residues in the CDR3. Germline CDR1 and CDR2: SGHRS and YFSETQ. The entire variable domain, with the rest obtained from reference TRBV5-1 and TRBJ2-7, is as follows: KAGVTQTPRYLIKTRGQQVTLSCSPISGHRSVSWYQQTPGQGLQFLFEYFSETQRNKGNFPGRFSGRQFSNSRSEMNVSTLELGDSALYLCASSFLPSAEQHFGPGTRLTVT.

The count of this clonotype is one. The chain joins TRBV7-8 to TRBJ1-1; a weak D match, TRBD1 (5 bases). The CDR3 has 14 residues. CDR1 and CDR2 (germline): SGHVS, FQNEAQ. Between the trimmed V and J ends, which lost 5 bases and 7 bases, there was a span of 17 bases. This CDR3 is CASSEEIWGGEAFF. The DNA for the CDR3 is TGTGCCAGCAGCGAAGAGATTTGGGGGGGTGAAGCTTTCTTT. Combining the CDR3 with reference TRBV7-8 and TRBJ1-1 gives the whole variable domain GAGVSQSPRYKVAKRGQDVALRCDPISGHVSLFWYQQALGQGPEFLTYFQNEAQLDKSGLPSDRFFAERPEGSVSTLKIQRTQQEDSAVYLCASSEEIWGGEAFFGQGTRLTVV.

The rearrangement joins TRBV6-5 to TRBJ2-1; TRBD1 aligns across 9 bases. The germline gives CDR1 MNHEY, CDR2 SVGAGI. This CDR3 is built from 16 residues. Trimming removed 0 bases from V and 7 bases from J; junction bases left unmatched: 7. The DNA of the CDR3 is TGTGCCAGCAGTTACTCGAGCGGGACAGGGTTAAATGAGCAGTTCTTC. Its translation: CASSYSSGTGLNEQFF.

CDR3 sequence reads: CSAGGARAYEQYF. The DNA for the CDR3 is TGCAGTGCGGGGGGCGCGAGGGCCTACGAGCAGTACTTC. This chain connects TRBV20-1 to TRBJ2-7; the D gene could be TRBD1 or TRBD2 (6 bases each). V was cut by 6 bases and J by 2 bases, with 14 bases left in between. This CDR3 comprises 13 residues. Germline assignment: CDR1 DFQATT and CDR2 SNEGSKA (reference sequence).

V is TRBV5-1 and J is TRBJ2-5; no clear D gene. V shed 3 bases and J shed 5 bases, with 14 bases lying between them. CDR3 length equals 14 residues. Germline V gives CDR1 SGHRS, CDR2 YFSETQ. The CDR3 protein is CASSYEPDGETQYF. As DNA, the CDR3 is TGCGCCAGCAGCTATGAACCGGACGGGGAGACCCAGTACTTC.

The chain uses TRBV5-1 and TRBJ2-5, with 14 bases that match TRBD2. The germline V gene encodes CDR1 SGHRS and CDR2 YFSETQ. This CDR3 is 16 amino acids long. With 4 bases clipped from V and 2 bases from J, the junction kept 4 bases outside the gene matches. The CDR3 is CASSVGLAGEQETQYF. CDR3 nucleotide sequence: TGCGCCAGCAGCGTGGGACTAGCGGGGGAGCAAGAGACCCAGTACTTC.

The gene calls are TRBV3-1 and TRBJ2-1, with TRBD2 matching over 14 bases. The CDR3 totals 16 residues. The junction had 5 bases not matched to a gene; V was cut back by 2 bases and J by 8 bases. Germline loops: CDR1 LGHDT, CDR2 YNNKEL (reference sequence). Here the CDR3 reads CASSQRLAGGQDEQFF. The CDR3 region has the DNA TGTGCCAGCAGCCAACGACTAGCGGGGGGGCAAGATGAGCAGTTCTTC.

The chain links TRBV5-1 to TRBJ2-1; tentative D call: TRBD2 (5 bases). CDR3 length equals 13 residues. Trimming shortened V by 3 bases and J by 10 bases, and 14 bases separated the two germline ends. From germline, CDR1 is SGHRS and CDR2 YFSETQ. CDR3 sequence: CASSSDRTGEQFF. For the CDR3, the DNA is TGCGCCAGCAGCTCCGACCGAACGGGGGAGCAGTTCTTC.

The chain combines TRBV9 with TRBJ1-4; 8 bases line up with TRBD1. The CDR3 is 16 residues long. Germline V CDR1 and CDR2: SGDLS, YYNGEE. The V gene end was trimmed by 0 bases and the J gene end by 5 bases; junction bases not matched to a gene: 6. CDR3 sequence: CASSVGGRGLNEKLFF. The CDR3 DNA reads TGTGCCAGCAGCGTAGGGGGCAGGGGGCTGAATGAAAAACTGTTTTTT.

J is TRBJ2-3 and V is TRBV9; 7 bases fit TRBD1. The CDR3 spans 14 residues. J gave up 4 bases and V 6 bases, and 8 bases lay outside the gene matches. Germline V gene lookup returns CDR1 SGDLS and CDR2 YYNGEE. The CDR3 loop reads CASNSGQHADTQYF. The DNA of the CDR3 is TGTGCCAGCAACTCGGGACAGCACGCAGATACGCAGTATTTT.

The CDR3 nucleotides are TGTGCCAGCAGCCAGAGAGGAGGCCAGTTAGACACCGGGGAGCTGTTTTTT. It specifies CASSQRGGQLDTGELFF. The rearrangement uses TRBV3-1 and TRBJ2-2; D possibly corresponds to TRBD2 (5 bases). The V end lost 3 bases, the J end lost 3 bases, and 17 bases lay between the germline ends. The CDR3 covers 17 residues. Germline CDR1 and CDR2: LGHDT and YNNKEL (reference sequence).

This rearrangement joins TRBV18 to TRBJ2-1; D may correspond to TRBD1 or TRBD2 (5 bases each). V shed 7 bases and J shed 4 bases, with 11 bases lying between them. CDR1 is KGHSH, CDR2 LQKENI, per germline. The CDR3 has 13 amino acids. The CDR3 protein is CASLFGAYNEQFF. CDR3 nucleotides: TGTGCCAGCTTGTTCGGGGCATACAATGAGCAGTTCTTC.

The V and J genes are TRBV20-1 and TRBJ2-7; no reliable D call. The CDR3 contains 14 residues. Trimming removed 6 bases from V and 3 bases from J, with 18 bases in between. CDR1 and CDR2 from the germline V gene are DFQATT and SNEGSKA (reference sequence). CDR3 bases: TGCAGTGCGAGCGCCGGTTTACAGAGCTACGAGCAGTACTTC. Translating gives CSASAGLQSYEQYF.

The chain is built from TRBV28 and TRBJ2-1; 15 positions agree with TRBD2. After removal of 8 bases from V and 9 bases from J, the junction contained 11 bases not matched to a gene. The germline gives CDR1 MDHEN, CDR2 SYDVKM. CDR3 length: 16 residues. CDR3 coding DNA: TGTGCCAGCGGCCAGCCCGGACTAGCGGGAGGGGGTGAGCAGTTCTTC. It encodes CASGQPGLAGGGEQFF.